This TCR beta chain was captured by sequencing in a study of T cells after posttransplantation cyclophosphamide. Study-wide findings and caveats: TRB clonality was highly associated with recipient CMV seropositivity and reactivation. Later post-transplant blood repertoires were often dominated by donor CD8+ memory clones. Blood and skin or GI T cell repertoires showed limited TRB overlap.

Here immunoSEQ multiplex PCR was the method, and the copy in TCRdb shows in-frame clones only, minus some. Sampling found about 12,000 clones, none seen once. This clone was recorded many times. The antigen remains undetermined. Unmatched junction bases numbered 7, after V lost 5 bases and J lost 6 bases. Germline V gives CDR1 SGHTA, CDR2 FQGNSA. The CDR3 contains 14 residues. The material sequenced was PBMCs. The sequence derives from a woman in her thirties or forties in good health, CMV-negative, and a related stem cell transplant donor. The chain recombines TRBV7-2 with TRBJ2-4, with 7 nucleotides matching TRBD1. CDR3 nucleotides: TGTGCCAGCAGCCCAACCGGGACAGTAAACATTCAGTACTTC. Its translation: CASSPTGTVNIQYF.